The present TCR beta chain was sequenced within a study of neurological immune-mediated disorders. TCRdb independently ran MiXCR on the 5' RACE reads; one entry per CDR3 protein. The sample has roughly 52,000 distinct CDR3 sequences, approximately 3.6% seen once. This clonotype was detected many times. The antigen remains unidentified. Study conclusions and caveats: One related-CDR3 cluster, found by phylogenetic grouping, held repertoires of 18 of 34 multiple sclerosis patients and is a possible signature. No CDR3 amino acid sequences recurred among expanded clones across subjects, suggesting private repertoires in all groups.

The sorted libraries were prepared using about a million CD4+ or CD8+ T cells that had themselves been sorted. Germline V CDR1 and CDR2: LGHNA, YNFKEQ. The length of the CDR3 is 15 residues. Between the trimmed V and J ends, which lost 0 bases and 3 bases, there was a span of 11 bases. The receptor was derived from a woman between 40 and 55 years old with multiple sclerosis. Sequenced sample: CD4+ T cells from blood. This chain connects TRBV4-2 to TRBJ1-2; a possible D gene is TRBD1 (6 bases). The CDR3: CASSQERDTHYGYTF. The DNA of the CDR3 is TGTGCCAGCAGCCAAGAACGGGACACCCACTATGGCTACACCTTC.